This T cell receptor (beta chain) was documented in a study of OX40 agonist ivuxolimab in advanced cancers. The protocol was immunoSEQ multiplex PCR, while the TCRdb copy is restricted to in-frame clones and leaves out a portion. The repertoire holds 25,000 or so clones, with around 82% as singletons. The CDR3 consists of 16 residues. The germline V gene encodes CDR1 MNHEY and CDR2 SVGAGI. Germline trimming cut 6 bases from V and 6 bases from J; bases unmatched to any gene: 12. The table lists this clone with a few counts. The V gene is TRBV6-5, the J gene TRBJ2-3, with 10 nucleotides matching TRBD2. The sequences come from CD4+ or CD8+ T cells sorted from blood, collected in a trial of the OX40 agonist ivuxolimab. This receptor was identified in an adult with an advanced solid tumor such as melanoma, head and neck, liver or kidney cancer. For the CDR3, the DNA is TGTGCCAGCAGCTACGCCTTAGCGGGGGGTGGGGATACGCAGTATTTT. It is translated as CASSYALAGGGDTQYF.